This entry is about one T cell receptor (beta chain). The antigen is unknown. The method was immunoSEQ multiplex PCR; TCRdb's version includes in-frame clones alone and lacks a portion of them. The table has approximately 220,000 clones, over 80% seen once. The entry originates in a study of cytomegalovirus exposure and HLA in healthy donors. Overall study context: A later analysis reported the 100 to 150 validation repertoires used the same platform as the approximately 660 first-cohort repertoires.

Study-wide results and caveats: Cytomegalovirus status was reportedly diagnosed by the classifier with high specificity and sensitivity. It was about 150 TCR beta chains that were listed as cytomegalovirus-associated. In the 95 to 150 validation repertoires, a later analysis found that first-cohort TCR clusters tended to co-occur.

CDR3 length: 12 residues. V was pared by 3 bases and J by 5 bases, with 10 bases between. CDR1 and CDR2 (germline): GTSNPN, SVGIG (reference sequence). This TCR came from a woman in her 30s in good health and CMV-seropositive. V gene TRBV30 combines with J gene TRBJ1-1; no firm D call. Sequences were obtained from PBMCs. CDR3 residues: CAWSWETTEAFF. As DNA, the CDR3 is TGTGCCTGGAGCTGGGAGACGACTGAAGCTTTCTTT.